This T cell receptor (beta chain) was recovered during a study of CD8 T cells in Susac syndrome. The V gene lost 5 bases and the J gene lost 8 bases, with 22 bases spanning the gap. The germline V gene has CDR1 SGHVS and CDR2 FQNEAQ. The CDR3 runs to 16 residues. The RNA, roughly 0.5 to 1 ug, was put through reverse transcription using random hexamers. TCRdb recomputed calls from the immunoSEQ multiplex PCR reads with MiXCR, one row per CDR3 protein. The data show 92,000 or so distinct CDR3 sequences, roughly 96% seen once. This receptor was obtained from a human donor with Susac syndrome. V and J are TRBV7-8 and TRBJ2-1; a weak D match, TRBD1 (5 bases). Sequencing input: CD8+ T cells from PBMCs. CDR3 sequence: CASSLIRLGASDEQFF. The CDR3 nucleotides are TGTGCCAGCAGCCTAATCCGCTTAGGGGCCTCGGATGAGCAGTTCTTC.